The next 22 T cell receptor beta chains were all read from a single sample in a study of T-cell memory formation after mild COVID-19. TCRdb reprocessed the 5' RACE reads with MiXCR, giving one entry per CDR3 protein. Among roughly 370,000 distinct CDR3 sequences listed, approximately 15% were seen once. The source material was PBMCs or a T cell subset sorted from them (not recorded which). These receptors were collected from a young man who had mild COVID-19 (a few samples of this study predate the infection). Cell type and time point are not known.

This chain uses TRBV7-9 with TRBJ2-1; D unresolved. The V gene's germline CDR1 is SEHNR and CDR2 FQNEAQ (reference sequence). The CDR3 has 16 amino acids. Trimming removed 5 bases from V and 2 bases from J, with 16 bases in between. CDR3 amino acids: CASSPADTAAYNEQFF. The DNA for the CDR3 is TGTGCCAGCAGCCCCGCCGACACGGCCGCCTACAATGAGCAGTTCTTC.

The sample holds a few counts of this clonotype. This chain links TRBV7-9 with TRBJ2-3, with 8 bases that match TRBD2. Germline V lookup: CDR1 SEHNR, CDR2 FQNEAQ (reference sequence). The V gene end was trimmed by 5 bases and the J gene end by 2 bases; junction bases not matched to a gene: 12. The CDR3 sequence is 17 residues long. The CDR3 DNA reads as TGTGCCAGCAGCGGCCCCGGCCTAGCGGGTATCACAGATACGCAGTATTTT. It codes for CASSGPGLAGITDTQYF.

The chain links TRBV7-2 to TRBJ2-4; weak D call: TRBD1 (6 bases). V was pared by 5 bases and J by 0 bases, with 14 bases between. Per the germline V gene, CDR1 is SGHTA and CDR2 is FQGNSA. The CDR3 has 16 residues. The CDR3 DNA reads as TGTGCCAGCAGCATACAGGGTCCTGTAGCCAAAAACATTCAGTACTTC. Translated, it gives CASSIQGPVAKNIQYF.

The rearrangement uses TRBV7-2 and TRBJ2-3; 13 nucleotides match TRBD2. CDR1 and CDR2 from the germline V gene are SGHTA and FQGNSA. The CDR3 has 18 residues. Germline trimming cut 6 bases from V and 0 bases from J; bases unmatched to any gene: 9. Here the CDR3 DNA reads TGTGCCAGCAGTCCTATGACTAGCGGGGGGACTAGCACAGATACGCAGTATTTT. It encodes CASSPMTSGGTSTDTQYF.

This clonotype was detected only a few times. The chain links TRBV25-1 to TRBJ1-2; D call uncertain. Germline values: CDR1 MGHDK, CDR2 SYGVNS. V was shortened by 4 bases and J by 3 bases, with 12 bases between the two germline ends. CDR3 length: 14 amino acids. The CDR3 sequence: CASSGQERHYGYTF. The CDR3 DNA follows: TGTGCCAGCAGTGGGCAGGAGCGCCACTATGGCTACACCTTC.

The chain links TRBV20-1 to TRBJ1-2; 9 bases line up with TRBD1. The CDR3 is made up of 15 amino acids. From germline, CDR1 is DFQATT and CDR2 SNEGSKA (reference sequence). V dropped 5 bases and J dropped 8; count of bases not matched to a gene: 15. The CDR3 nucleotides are TGCAGTGCTGCCACGACAGGGGGGACATGGAAGGGCTACACCTTC. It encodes CSAATTGGTWKGYTF.

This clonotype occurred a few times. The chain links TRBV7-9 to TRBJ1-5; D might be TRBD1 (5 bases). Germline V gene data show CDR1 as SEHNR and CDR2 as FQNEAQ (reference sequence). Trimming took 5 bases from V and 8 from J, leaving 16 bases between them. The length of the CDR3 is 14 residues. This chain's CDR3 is CASSPGRPGEPQHF. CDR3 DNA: TGTGCCAGCAGCCCGGGACGTCCCGGAGAGCCCCAGCATTTT.

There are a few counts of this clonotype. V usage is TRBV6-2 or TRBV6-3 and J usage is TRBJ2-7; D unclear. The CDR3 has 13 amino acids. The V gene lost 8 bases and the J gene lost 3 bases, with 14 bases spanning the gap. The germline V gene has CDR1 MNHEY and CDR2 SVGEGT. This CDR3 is CASPLRHHYEQYF. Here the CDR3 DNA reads TGTGCCAGCCCCCTGAGACACCACTACGAGCAGTACTTC.

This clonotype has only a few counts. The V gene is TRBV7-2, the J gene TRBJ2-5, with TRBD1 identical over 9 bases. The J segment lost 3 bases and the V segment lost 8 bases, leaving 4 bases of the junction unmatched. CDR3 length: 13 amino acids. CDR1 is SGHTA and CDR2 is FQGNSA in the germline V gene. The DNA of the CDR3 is TGTGCCAGCCTCCGGGACAGGGAAGAGACCCAGTACTTC. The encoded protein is CASLRDREETQYF. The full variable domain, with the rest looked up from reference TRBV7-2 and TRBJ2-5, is GAGVSQSPSNKVTEKGKDVELRCDPISGHTALYWYRQSLGQGLEFLIYFQGNSAPDKSGLPSDRFSAERTGGSVSTLTIQRTQQEDSAVYLCASLRDREETQYFGPGTRLLVL.

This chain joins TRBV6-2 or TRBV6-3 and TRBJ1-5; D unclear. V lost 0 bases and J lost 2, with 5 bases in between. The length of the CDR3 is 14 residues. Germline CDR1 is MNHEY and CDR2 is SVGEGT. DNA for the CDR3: TGTGCCAGCAGTTACTCGATGGGCAATCAGCCCCAGCATTTT. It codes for CASSYSMGNQPQHF.

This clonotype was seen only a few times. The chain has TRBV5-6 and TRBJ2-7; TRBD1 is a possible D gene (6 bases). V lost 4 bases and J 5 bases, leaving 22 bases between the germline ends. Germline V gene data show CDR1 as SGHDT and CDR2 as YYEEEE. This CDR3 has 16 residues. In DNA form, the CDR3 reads TGTGCCAGCAGCCCGGCAGGCAGGGGCCCTTGGAACGAGCAGTACGTC. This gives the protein CASSPAGRGPWNEQYV.

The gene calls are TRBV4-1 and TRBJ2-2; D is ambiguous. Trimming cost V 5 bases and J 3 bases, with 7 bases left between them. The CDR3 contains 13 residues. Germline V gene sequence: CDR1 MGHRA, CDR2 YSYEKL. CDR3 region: CASSSSDTGELFF. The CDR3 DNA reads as TGCGCCAGCAGCTCCTCGGACACCGGGGAGCTGTTTTTT.

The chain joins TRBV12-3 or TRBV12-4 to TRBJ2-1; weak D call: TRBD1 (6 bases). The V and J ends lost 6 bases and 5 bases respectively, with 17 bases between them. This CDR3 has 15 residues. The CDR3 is CASSPLSRDNNEQFF. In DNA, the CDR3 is TGTGCCAGCAGCCCTCTGAGTCGGGACAACAATGAGCAGTTCTTC.

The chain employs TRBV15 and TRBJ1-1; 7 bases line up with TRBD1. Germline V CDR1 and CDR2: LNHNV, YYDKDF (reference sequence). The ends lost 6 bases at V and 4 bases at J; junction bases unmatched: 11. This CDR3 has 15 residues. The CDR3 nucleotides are TGTGCCACCAGTTTCCGTGACAGGGAGTTCACTGAAGCTTTCTTT. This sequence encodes CATSFRDREFTEAFF.

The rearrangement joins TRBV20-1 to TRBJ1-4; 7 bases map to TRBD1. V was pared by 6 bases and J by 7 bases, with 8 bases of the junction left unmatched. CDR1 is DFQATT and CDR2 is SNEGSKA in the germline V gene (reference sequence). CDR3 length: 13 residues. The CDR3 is CSAPRPGGEKLFF. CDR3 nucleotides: TGCAGTGCCCCACGGCCAGGGGGTGAAAAACTGTTTTTT.

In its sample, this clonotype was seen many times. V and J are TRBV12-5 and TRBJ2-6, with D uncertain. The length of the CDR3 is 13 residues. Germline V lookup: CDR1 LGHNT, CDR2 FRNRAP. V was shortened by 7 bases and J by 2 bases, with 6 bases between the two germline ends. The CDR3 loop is CASDGAGANVLTF. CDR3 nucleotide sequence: TGTGCTAGTGACGGAGCTGGGGCCAACGTCCTGACTTTC.

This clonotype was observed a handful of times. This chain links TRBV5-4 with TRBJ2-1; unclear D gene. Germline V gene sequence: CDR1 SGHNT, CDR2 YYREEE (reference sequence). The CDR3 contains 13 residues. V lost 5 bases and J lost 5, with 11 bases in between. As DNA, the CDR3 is TGTGCCAGCAGTCGAGTAGGGAACAATGAGCAGTTCTTC. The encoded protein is CASSRVGNNEQFF. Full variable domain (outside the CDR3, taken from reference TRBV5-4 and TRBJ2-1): ETGVTQSPTHLIKTRGQQVTLRCSSQSGHNTVSWYQQALGQGPQFIFQYYREEENGRGNFPPRFSGLQFPNYSSELNVNALELDDSALYLCASSRVGNNEQFFGPGTRLTVL.

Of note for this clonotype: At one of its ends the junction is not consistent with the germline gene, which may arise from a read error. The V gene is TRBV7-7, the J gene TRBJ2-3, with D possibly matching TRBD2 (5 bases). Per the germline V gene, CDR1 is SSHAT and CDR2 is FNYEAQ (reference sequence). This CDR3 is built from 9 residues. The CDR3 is CPRGDTQYF. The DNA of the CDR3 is TGCCCCCGGGGTGATACGCAGTATTTT. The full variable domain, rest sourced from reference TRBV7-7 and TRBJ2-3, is GAGVSQSPRYKVTKRGQDVTLRCDPISSHATLYWYQQALGQGPEFLTYFNYEAQPDKSGLPSDRFSAERPEGSISTLTIQRTEQRDSAMYRCPRGDTQYFGPGTRLTVL.

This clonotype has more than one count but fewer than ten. The CDR3 bases are TGTGCCAGCAGTTACCTACAGGGGATGGGTCAGCCCCAGCATTTT. Translating gives CASSYLQGMGQPQHF. This rearrangement joins TRBV6-6 to TRBJ1-5, with 7 bases matching TRBD1. This CDR3 contains 15 residues. Looked up from germline, CDR1 is MNHNY and CDR2 is SVGAGI (reference sequence). The V segment lost 2 bases and the J segment 6 bases; nucleotides outside the gene matches: 7.

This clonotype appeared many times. The CDR3 loop reads CASSLAGLETQYF. The CDR3 DNA reads as TGTGCCAGCAGTTTGGCGGGGTTGGAGACCCAGTACTTC. The chain joins TRBV12-3 or TRBV12-4 to TRBJ2-5; D might be TRBD2 (6 bases). The V end was cut by 3 bases, the J end by 5 bases, with 10 bases between. The CDR3 contains 13 residues.

CDR3 protein: CASSQQGSNYGYTF. The DNA of the CDR3 is TGCGCCAGCAGCCAACAGGGATCTAACTATGGCTACACCTTC. The chain couples TRBV5-1 to TRBJ1-2, with a tentative D call TRBD1 (6 bases). V gave up 4 bases and J gave up 0 bases, with 10 bases separating them. The CDR3 sequence is 14 residues long. Per germline, CDR1 SGHRS and CDR2 YFSETQ.

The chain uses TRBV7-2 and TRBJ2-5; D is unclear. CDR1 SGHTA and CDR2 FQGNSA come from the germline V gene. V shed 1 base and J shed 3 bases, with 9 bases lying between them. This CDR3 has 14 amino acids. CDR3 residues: CASSLGSIKETQYF. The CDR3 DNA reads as TGTGCCAGCAGCTTAGGGTCCATCAAAGAGACCCAGTACTTC.